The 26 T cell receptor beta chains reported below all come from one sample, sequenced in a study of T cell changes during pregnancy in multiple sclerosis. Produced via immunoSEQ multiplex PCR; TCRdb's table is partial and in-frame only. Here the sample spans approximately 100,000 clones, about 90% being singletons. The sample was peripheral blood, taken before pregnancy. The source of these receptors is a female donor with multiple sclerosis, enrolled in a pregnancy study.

The CDR3 coding sequence is TGTGCCAGCAGCTTGGACCCCGGTGGCGAGCAGTACTTC. Its translation is CASSLDPGGEQYF. The genes are TRBV5-4 and TRBJ2-7; the D is unclear. The CDR3 has 13 residues. Germline V gene sequence: CDR1 SGHNT, CDR2 YYREEE (reference sequence). Trimming stripped 0 bases from V and 6 bases from J, with 10 bases between.

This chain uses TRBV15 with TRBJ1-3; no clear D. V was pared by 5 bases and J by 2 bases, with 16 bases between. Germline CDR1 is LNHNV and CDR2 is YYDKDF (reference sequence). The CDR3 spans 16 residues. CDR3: CATSFNREPAGNTIYF. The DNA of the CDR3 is TGTGCCACCAGCTTTAACCGGGAGCCGGCTGGAAACACCATATATTTT.

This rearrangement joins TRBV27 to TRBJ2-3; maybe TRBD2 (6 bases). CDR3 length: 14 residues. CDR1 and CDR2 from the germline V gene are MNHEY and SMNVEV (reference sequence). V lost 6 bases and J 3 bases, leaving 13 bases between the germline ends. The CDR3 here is CASSAGSPTDTQYF. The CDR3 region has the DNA TGTGCCAGCAGCGCGGGATCCCCAACAGATACGCAGTATTTT.

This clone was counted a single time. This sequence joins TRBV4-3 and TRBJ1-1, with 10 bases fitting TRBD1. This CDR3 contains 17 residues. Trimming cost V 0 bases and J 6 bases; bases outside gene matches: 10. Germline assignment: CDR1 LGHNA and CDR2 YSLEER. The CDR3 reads CASSQEGAGQGFSEAFF. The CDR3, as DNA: TGCGCCAGCAGCCAAGAGGGGGCGGGACAGGGGTTTTCTGAAGCTTTCTTT.

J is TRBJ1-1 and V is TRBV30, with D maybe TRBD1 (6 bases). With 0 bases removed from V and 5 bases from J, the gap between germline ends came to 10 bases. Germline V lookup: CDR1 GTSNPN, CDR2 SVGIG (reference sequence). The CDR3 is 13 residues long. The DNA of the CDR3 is TGTGCCTGGAGTGTAGGGGGGGGGACTGAAGCTTTCTTT. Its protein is CAWSVGGGTEAFF.

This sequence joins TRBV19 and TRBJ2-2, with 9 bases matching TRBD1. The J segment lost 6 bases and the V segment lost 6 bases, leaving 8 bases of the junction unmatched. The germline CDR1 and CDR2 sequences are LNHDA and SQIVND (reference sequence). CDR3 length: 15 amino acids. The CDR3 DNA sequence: TGTGCCAGTAGCCCCGGGACAGGGTGGTCCGGGGAGCTGTTTTTT. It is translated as CASSPGTGWSGELFF.

CDR3 loop: CASRQGPYNEQFF. In DNA form, the CDR3 reads TGTGCCAGCAGACAGGGGCCCTACAATGAGCAGTTCTTC. The chain uses TRBV27 and TRBJ2-1, with 7 nucleotides matching TRBD1. V was clipped by 6 bases and J by 2 bases; unmatched bases: 1. The CDR3 has 13 residues. Per the germline V gene, CDR1 is MNHEY and CDR2 is SMNVEV (reference sequence).

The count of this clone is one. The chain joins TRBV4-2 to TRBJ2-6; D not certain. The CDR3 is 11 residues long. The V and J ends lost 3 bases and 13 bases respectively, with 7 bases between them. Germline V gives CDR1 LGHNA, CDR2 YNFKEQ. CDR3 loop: CASSHGLVLTF. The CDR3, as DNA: TGTGCCAGCAGCCACGGTCTGGTCCTGACTTTC.

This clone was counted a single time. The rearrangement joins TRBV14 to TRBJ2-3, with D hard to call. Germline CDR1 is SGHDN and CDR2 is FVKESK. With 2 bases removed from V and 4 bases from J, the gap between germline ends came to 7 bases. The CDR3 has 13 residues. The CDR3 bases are TGTGCCAGCAGCCAACGGTCACCAGATACGCAGTATTTT. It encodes CASSQRSPDTQYF.

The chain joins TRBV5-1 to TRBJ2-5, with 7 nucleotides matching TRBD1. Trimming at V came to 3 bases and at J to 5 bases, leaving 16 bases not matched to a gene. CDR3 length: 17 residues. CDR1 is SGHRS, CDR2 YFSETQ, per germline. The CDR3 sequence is CASSSSGQNILGETQYF. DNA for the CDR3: TGCGCCAGCAGCTCCTCGGGACAGAATATTTTGGGGGAGACCCAGTACTTC. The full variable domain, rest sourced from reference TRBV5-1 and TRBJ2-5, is KAGVTQTPRYLIKTRGQQVTLSCSPISGHRSVSWYQQTPGQGLQFLFEYFSETQRNKGNFPGRFSGRQFSNSRSEMNVSTLELGDSALYLCASSSSGQNILGETQYFGPGTRLLVL.

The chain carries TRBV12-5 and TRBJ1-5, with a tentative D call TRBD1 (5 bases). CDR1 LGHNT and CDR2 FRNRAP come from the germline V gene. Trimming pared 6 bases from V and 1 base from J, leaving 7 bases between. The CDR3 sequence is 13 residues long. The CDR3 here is CASGRGSNQPQHF. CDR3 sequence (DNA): TGTGCTAGTGGCCGGGGGAGCAATCAGCCCCAGCATTTT.

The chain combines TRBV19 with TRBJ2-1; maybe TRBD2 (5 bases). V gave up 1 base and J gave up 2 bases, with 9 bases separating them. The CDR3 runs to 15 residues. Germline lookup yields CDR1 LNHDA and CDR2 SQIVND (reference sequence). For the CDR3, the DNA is TGTGCCAGTAGTATAGCCCGGGGAACCTACAATGAGCAGTTCTTC. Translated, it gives CASSIARGTYNEQFF.

CDR3 in amino acids: CASSDRGTGYNQPQHF. DNA for the CDR3: TGTGCCAGCAGTGATAGGGGGACAGGGTACAATCAGCCCCAGCATTTT. The chain uses TRBV6-4 and TRBJ1-5; 9 bases fit TRBD1. The CDR3 consists of 16 residues. The V segment lost 3 bases and the J segment 3 bases; nucleotides outside the gene matches: 6. The germline CDR1 and CDR2 sequences are MRHNA and SNTAGT.

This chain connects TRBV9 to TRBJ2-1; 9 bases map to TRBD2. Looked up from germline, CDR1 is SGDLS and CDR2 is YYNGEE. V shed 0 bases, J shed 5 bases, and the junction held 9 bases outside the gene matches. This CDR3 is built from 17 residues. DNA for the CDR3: TGTGCCAGCAGCGTAGTGTCCGGACTAGCGCTTAACAATGAGCAGTTCTTC. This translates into CASSVVSGLALNNEQFF.

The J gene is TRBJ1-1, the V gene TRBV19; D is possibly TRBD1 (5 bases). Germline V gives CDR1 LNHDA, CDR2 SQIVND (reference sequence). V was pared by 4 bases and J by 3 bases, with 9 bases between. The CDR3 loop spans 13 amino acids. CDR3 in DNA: TGTGCCAGTAGTAGCAGGGTTGACACTGAAGCTTTCTTT. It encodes CASSSRVDTEAFF. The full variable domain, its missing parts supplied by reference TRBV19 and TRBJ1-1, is DGGITQSPKYLFRKEGQNVTLSCEQNLNHDAMYWYRQDPGQGLRLIYYSQIVNDFQKGDIAEGYSVSREKKESFPLTVTSAQKNPTAFYLCASSSRVDTEAFFGQGTRLTVV.

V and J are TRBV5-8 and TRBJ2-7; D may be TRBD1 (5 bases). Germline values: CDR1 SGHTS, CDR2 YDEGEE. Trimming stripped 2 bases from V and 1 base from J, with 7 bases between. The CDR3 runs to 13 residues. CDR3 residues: CASSFGASYEQYF. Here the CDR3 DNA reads TGTGCCAGCAGCTTTGGGGCTTCCTACGAGCAGTACTTC.

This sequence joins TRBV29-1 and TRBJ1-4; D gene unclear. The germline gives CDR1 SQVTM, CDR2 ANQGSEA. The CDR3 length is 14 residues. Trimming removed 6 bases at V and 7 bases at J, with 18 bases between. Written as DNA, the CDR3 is TGCAGCGTAGCCTTAGCGGGCGTCGGTGAAAAACTGTTTTTT. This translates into CSVALAGVGEKLFF. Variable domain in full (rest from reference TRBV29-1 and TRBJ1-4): SAVISQKPSRDICQRGTSLTIQCQVDSQVTMMFWYRQQPGQSLTLIATANQGSEATYESGFVIDKFPISRPNLTFSTLTVSNMSPEDSSIYLCSVALAGVGEKLFFGSGTQLSVL.

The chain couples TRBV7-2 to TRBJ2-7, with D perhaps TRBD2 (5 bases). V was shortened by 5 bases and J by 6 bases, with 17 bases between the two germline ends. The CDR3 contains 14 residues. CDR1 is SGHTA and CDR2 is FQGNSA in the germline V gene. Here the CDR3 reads CASSNGSPGSEQYF. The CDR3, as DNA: TGTGCCAGCAGCAACGGGTCCCCGGGGAGCGAGCAGTACTTC.

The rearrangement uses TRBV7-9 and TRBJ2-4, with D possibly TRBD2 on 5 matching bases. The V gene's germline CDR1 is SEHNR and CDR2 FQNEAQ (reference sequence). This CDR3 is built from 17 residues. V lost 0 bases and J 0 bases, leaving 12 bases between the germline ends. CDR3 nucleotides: TGTGCCAGCAGCTTAGCCGAAGCGGTTCTAGCCAAAAACATTCAGTACTTC. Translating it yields CASSLAEAVLAKNIQYF.

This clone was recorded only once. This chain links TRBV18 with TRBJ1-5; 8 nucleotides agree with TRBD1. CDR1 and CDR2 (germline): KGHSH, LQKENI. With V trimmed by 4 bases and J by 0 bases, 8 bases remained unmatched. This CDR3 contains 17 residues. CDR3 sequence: CASSQKQGVDSNQPQHF. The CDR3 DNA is TGTGCCAGCTCACAAAAACAGGGGGTAGATAGCAATCAGCCCCAGCATTTT. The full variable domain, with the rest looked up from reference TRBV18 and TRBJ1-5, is NAGVMQNPRHLVRRRGQEARLRCSPMKGHSHVYWYRQLPEEGLKFMVYLQKENIIDESGMPKERFSAEFPKEGPSILRIQQVVRGDSAAYFCASSQKQGVDSNQPQHFGDGTRLSIL.

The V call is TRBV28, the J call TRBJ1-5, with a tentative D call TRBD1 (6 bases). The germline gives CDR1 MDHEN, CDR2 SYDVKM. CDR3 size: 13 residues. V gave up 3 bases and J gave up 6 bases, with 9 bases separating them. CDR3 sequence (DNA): TGTGCCAGCAGTTTCAGGGGTCCTCAGCCCCAGCATTTT. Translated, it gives CASSFRGPQPQHF. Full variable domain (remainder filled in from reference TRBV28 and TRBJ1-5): DVKVTQSSRYLVKRTGEKVFLECVQDMDHENMFWYRQDPGLGLRLIYFSYDVKMKEKGDIPEGYSVSREKKERFSLILESASTNQTSMYLCASSFRGPQPQHFGDGTRLSIL.

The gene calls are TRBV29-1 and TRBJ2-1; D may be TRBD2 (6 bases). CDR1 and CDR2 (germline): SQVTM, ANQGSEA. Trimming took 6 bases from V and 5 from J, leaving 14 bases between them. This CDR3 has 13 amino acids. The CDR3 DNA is TGCAGCGTCGGGGAGGTTAGGAACAATGAGCAGTTCTTC. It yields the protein CSVGEVRNNEQFF.

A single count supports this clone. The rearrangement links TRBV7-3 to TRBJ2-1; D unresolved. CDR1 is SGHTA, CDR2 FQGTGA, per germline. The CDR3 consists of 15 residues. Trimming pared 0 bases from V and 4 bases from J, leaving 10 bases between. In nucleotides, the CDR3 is TGTGCCAGCAGCTTAACCGTGTCGGTTTACAATGAGCAGTTCTTC. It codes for CASSLTVSVYNEQFF.

The CDR3 sequence is CASSLVVDNEQFF. CDR3 coding DNA: TGTGCCAGCAGCTTAGTCGTAGACAATGAGCAGTTCTTC. The rearrangement uses TRBV7-6 and TRBJ2-1; D is unresolved. Germline V gene data show CDR1 as SGHVS and CDR2 as FNYEAQ. The CDR3 loop spans 13 amino acids. Trimming removed 1 base at V and 5 bases at J, with 6 bases between.

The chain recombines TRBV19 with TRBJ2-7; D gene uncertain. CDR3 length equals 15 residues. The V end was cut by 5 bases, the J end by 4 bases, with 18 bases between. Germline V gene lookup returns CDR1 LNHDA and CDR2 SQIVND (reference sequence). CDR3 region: CASSPVSTGWYEQYF. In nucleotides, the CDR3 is TGTGCCAGTAGTCCCGTCTCCACGGGTTGGTACGAGCAGTACTTC.

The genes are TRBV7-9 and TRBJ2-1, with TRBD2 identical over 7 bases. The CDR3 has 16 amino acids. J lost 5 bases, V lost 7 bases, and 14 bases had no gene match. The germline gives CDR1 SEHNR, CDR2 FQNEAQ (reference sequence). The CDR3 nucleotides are TGTGCCAGCACCCAGACGGGGGGTTGGGTGGACAATGAGCAGTTCTTC. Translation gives CASTQTGGWVDNEQFF.